This note documents a single T cell receptor (beta chain) sequence. The CDR3 is 15 amino acids. CDR1 MDHEN and CDR2 SYDVKM come from the germline V gene. Trimming shortened V by 2 bases and J by 5 bases, and 12 bases separated the two germline ends. This specimen belongs to a study of T cell responses to AZD1222 COVID-19 vaccine. Profiled with immunoSEQ multiplex PCR; TCRdb holds only in-frame clones, not every one. The sample shows some 86,000 clones, less than 95% of them seen only once. The genes are TRBV28 and TRBJ1-4; D not resolved. The receptor was isolated from an adult who received the AZD1222 COVID-19 vaccine. This specimen was peripheral blood, taken 28 days after the second AZD1222 dose. In DNA form, the CDR3 reads TGTGCCAGCAGTTTAGTGGCAGCCGAGAATGAAAAACTGTTTTTT. As protein: CASSLVAAENEKLFF.